This TCR beta chain emerged from a study of CD8 T cells in ankylosing spondylitis. Germline V CDR1 and CDR2: PRHDT, FYEKMQ (reference sequence). The V gene lost 4 bases and the J gene lost 4 bases, with 11 bases spanning the gap. This CDR3 is 14 amino acids long. About this clonotype: Its target is unknown.

In TCRdb, the 5' RACE reads were re-called with MiXCR into one record per CDR3 protein. The data hold 180,000 or so distinct CDR3 sequences, with more than 9% observed a single time. General study results and limits: CD8+ by phenotype, disease-linked clones were relatively rare in peripheral blood. In reactive arthritis synovial fluid and blood, some motif variants had been reported before.

The origin of this receptor is a male donor with ankylosing spondylitis or in good health (not recorded which). V usage is TRBV13 and J usage is TRBJ1-5; TRBD1 is a possible D gene (6 bases). The specimen sequenced was blood, either unsorted or a sorted T cell fraction (not recorded which). Written as DNA, the CDR3 is TGTGCCAGCAGCTGGAGAGGGGGAAATCAGCCCCAGCATTTT. Encoded protein: CASSWRGGNQPQHF.